Below are 6 T cell receptor beta chains sequenced from a single sample in a study of blood T cell repertoires in COVID-19. Clones were sequenced by immunoSEQ multiplex PCR, and TCRdb holds only the in-frame ones, with some missing. Of approximately 300,000 clones in the sample, 80% to 90% were seen once. The sequenced material came from peripheral blood. The receptor set was obtained from a woman between 35 and 50 years old with acute or convalescent COVID-19.

This clone was counted once. The chain couples TRBV7-2 to TRBJ1-3; possible D gene TRBD1, 6 bases. The CDR3 is made up of 15 amino acids. The germline V gene has CDR1 SGHTA and CDR2 FQGNSA. The V end lost 6 bases, the J end lost 0 bases, and 12 bases lay between the germline ends. DNA for the CDR3: TGTGCCAGCAGACAGGGCGGAGCCTCTGGAAACACCATATATTTT. As protein: CASRQGGASGNTIYF. The whole variable domain, remainder taken from reference TRBV7-2 and TRBJ1-3, is GAGVSQSPSNKVTEKGKDVELRCDPISGHTALYWYRQSLGQGLEFLIYFQGNSAPDKSGLPSDRFSAERTGGSVSTLTIQRTQQEDSAVYLCASRQGGASGNTIYFGEGSWLTVV.

The V gene is TRBV29-1, the J gene TRBJ1-1; D possibly corresponds to TRBD1 (6 bases). This CDR3 spans 14 amino acids. Germline-derived CDR1 and CDR2 are SQVTM and ANQGSEA. V was pared by 4 bases and J by 6 bases, with 18 bases between. The DNA for the CDR3 is TGCAGCGTTGGGGGGACACACTTTATAGCTGAAGCTTTCTTT. Its protein is CSVGGTHFIAEAFF. Combining the CDR3 with reference TRBV29-1 and TRBJ1-1 gives the whole variable domain SAVISQKPSRDICQRGTSLTIQCQVDSQVTMMFWYRQQPGQSLTLIATANQGSEATYESGFVIDKFPISRPNLTFSTLTVSNMSPEDSSIYLCSVGGTHFIAEAFFGQGTRLTVV.

The chain links TRBV2 to TRBJ2-7, with D unclear. Germline V CDR1 and CDR2: SNHLY, FYNNEI. Trimming cost V 4 bases and J 7 bases, with 14 bases left between them. This CDR3 is built from 13 residues. The CDR3 sequence: CASSGLFLGEQYV. In nucleotides, the CDR3 is TGTGCCAGCAGTGGTTTGTTCCTCGGGGAGCAGTACGTC.

The chain combines TRBV2 with TRBJ1-5; D may be TRBD1 (5 bases). V lost 5 bases to trimming and J lost 4 bases, with 12 bases between them. The CDR3 loop spans 14 amino acids. Germline V gives CDR1 SNHLY, CDR2 FYNNEI. CDR3 in amino acids: CASSFDRVNQPQHF. The CDR3 coding sequence is TGTGCCAGCAGTTTCGACAGAGTGAATCAGCCCCAGCATTTT.

This clone was recorded only once. This rearrangement joins TRBV19 to TRBJ2-3; 11 bases are a match to TRBD2. This CDR3 contains 18 residues. The V and J ends lost 6 bases and 0 bases, in that order; junction bases with no gene match: 11. Germline assignment: CDR1 LNHDA and CDR2 SQIVND (reference sequence). In nucleotides, the CDR3 is TGTGCCAGTAGGAAGGGGCTAGCGGGGGGCCTAAGCACAGATACGCAGTATTTT. It yields the protein CASRKGLAGGLSTDTQYF.

This chain links TRBV28 with TRBJ1-2; TRBD1 matches at 10 bases. The germline CDR1 and CDR2 sequences are MDHEN and SYDVKM. J was trimmed by 2 bases and V by 6 bases; bases with no gene match: 3. The CDR3 consists of 14 residues. The CDR3 here is CASRGTGENYGYTF. The CDR3 DNA follows: TGTGCCAGCAGGGGGACAGGGGAAAACTATGGCTACACCTTC.